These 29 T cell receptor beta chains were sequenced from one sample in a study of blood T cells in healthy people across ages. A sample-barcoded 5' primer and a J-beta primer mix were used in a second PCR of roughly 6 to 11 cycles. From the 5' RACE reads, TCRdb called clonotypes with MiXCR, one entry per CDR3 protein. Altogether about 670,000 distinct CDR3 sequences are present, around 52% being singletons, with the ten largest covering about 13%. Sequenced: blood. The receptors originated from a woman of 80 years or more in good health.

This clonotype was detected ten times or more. DNA for the CDR3: TGTGCCAGCAGTGATGGTCTAGCGGGGCACAATGAGCAGTTCTTC. Amino acids: CASSDGLAGHNEQFF. This chain joins TRBV6-1 and TRBJ2-1, with 9 nucleotides matching TRBD2. Germline CDR1 and CDR2: MNHNS and SASEGT. The junction had 5 bases not matched to a gene; V was cut back by 3 bases and J by 5 bases. There are 15 residues in the CDR3.

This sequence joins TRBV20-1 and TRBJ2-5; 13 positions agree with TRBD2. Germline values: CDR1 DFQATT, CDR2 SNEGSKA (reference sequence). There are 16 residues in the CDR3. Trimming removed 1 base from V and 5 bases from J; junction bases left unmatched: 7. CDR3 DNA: TGCAGTGCTAGAGGAAGGGAGACTAGCGGGGGGGAGACCCAGTACTTC. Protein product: CSARGRETSGGETQYF.

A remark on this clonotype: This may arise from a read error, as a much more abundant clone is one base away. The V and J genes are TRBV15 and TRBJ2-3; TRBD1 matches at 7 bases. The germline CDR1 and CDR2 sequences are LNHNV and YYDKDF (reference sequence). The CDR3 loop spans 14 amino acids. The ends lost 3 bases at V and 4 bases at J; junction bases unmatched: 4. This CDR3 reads CATSSQGDADTQYF. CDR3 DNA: TGTGCCACCAGCAGTCAGGGGGACGCAGATACGCAGTATTTT.

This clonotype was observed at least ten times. CDR3 coding DNA: TGTGCCAGCTCGCCCGGGACAGGGCGATACAATGAGCAGTTCTTC. Its protein product is CASSPGTGRYNEQFF. The genes are TRBV18 and TRBJ2-1; 9 bases match TRBD1. Trimming cost V 6 bases and J 4 bases; bases outside gene matches: 7. This CDR3 contains 15 residues. Germline V gene sequence: CDR1 KGHSH, CDR2 LQKENI.

The CDR3 bases are TGTGCCATCAGCCAGACTAGCGGACCTTACAATGAGCAGTTCTTC. This encodes CAISQTSGPYNEQFF. V and J are TRBV10-3 and TRBJ2-1, with 9 bases fitting TRBD2. V gave up 6 bases and J gave up 4 bases; unmatched junction bases: 7. Germline V CDR1 and CDR2: ENHRY, SYGVKD. The length of the CDR3 is 15 residues.

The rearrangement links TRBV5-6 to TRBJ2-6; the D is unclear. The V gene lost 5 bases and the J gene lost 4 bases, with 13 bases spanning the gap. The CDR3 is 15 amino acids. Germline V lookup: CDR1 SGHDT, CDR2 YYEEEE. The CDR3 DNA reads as TGTGCCAGCAGTTGGGATTCGGCGGGGGCCAACGTCCTGACTTTC. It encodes CASSWDSAGANVLTF.

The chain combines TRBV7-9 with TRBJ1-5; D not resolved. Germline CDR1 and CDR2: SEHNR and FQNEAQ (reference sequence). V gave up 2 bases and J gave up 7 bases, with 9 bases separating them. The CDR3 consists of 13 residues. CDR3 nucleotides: TGTGCCAGCAGCTTACCCTCGGGCCAGCCCCAGCATTTT. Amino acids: CASSLPSGQPQHF. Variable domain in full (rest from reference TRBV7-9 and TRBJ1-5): DTGVSQNPRHKITKRGQNVTFRCDPISEHNRLYWYRQTLGQGPEFLTYFQNEAQLEKSRLLSDRFSAERPKGSFSTLEIQRTEQGDSAMYLCASSLPSGQPQHFGDGTRLSIL.

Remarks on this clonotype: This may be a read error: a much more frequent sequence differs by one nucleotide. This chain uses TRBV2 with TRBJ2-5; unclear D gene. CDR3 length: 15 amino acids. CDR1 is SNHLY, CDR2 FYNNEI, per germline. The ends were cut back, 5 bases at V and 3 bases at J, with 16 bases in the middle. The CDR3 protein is CASSSPLVNKETQYF. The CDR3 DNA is TGTGCCAGCAGTTCTCCTTTGGTGAATAAAGAGACCCAGTACTTC.

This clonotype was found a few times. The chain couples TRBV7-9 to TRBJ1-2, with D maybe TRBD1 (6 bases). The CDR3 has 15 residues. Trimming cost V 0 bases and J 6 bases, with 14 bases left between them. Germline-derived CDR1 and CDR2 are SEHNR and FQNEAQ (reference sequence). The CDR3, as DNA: TGTGCCAGCAGCTTAGCACAGGGCGGACGCGATGGCTACACCTTC. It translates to CASSLAQGGRDGYTF.

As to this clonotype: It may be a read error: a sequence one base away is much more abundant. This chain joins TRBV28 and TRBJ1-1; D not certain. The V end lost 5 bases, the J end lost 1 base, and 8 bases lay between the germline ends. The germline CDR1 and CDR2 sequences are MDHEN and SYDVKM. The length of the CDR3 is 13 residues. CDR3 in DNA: TGTGCCAGCAGTGTCGTAAAGAACACTGAAGCTTTCTTT. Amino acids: CASSVVKNTEAFF.

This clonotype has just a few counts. CDR3 nucleotides: TGCAGTGCCGTGGACAGCCTCTATAATTCACCCCTCCACTTT. This encodes CSAVDSLYNSPLHF. The V and J genes are TRBV20-1 and TRBJ1-6; TRBD1 is a possible D gene (6 bases). Germline V gene lookup returns CDR1 DFQATT and CDR2 SNEGSKA (reference sequence). This CDR3 contains 14 residues. V lost 6 bases and J lost 3, with 12 bases in between.

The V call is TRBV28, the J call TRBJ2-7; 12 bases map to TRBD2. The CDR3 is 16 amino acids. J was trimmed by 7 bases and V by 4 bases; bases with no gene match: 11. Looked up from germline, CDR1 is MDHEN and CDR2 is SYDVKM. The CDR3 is CASSSPSSGRVNEQYF. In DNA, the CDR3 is TGTGCCAGCAGTTCCCCTTCTAGCGGGAGGGTGAATGAGCAGTACTTC.

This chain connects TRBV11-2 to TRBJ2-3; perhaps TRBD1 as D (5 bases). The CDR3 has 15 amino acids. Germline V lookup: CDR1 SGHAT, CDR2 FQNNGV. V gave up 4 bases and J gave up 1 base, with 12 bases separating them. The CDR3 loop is CASSYEQGRTDTQYF. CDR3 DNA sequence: TGTGCCAGCAGCTATGAGCAGGGTCGCACAGATACGCAGTATTTT. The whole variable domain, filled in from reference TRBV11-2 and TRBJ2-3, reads EAGVAQSPRYKIIEKRQSVAFWCNPISGHATLYWYQQILGQGPKLLIQFQNNGVVDDSQLPKDRFSAERLKGVDSTLKIQPAKLEDSAVYLCASSYEQGRTDTQYFGPGTRLTVL.

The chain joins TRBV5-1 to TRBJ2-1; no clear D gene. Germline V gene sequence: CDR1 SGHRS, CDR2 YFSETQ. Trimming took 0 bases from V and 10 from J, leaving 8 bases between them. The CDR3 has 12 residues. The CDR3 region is CASSLEPYEQFF. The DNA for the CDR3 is TGCGCCAGCAGCTTGGAGCCTTACGAGCAGTTCTTC.

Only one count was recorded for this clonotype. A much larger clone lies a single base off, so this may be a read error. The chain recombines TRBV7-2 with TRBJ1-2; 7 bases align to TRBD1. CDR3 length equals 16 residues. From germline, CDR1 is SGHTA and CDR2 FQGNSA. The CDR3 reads CASSLSRQGADYSYTF. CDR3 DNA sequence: TGTGCCAGCAGCTTATCCAGACAGGGAGCGGACTATAGCTACACCTTC.

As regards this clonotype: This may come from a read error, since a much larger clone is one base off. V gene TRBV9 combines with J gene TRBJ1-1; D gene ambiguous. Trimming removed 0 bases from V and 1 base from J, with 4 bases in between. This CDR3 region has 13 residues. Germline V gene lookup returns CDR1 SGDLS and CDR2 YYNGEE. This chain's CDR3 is CASSVEANTEAFF. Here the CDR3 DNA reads TGTGCCAGCAGCGTAGAGGCGAACACTGAAGCTTTCTTT.

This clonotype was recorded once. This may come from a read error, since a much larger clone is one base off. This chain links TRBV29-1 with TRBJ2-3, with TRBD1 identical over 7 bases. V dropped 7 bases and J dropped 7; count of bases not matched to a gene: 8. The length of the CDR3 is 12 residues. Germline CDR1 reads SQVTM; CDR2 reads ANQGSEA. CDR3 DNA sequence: TGCAGCGGTAGACAGGGAACAAATACGCAGTATTTT. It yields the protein CSGRQGTNTQYF.

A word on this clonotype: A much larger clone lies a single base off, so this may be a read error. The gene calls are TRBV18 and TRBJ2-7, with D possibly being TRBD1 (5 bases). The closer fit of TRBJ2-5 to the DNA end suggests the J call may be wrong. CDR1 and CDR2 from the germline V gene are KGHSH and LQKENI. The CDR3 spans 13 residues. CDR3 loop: CANSPPGQETQYF. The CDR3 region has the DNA TGTGCCAACTCTCCCCCAGGGCAAGAGACCCAGTACTTC.

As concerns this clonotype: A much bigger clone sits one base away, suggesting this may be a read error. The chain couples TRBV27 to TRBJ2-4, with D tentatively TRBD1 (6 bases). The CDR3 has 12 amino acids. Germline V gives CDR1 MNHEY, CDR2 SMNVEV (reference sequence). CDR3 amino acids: CVSGGLENIQYF. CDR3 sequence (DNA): TGTGTCAGTGGGGGCTTAGAAAACATTCAGTACTTC.

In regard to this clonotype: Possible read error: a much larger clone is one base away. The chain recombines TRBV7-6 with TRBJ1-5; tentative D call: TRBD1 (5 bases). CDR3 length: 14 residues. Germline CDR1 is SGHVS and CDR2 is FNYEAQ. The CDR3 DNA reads TGTGCCGGCAGCCCCGGGGCGGTCAGGCAGCCCCAGCATTTT. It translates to CAGSPGAVRQPQHF.

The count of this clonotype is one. CDR3 DNA: TGTGCCATCAGTGAAAACTCTGGGGCCAACGTCCTGACTTTC. Protein product: CAISENSGANVLTF. The rearrangement uses TRBV10-3 and TRBJ2-6; D is unresolved. Per the germline V gene, CDR1 is ENHRY and CDR2 is SYGVKD. CDR3 size: 14 residues. Deletions cut 3 bases from V and 0 bases from J, with 3 bases between.

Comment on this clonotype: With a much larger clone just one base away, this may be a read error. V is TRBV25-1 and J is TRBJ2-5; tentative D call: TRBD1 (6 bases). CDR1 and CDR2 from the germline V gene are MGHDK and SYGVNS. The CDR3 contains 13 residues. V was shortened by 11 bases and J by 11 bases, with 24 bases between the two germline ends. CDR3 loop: CASAGDNHYGQYF. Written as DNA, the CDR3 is TGTGCCTCAGCAGGGGACAACCACTACGGGCAGTACTTC.

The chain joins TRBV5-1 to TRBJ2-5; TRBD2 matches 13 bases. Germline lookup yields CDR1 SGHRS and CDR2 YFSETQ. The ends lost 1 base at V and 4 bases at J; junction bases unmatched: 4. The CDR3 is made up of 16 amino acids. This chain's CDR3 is CASSLCGTSGVETQYF. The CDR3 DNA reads TGCGCCAGCAGCTTGTGTGGGACTAGCGGGGTAGAGACCCAGTACTTC.

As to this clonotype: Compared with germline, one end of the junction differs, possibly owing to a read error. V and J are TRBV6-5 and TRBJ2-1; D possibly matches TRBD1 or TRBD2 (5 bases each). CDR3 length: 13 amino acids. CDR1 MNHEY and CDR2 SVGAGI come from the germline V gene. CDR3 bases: TGTGTCAGCAGTTACGGGACCTTGGGGAAGCAGTTCTTC. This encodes CVSSYGTLGKQFF.

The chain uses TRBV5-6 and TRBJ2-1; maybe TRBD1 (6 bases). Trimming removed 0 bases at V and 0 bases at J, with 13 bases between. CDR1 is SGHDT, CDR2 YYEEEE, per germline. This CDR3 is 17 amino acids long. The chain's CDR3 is CASSLALVDSSYNEQFF. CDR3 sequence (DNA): TGTGCCAGCAGCTTGGCCCTGGTGGACAGCTCCTACAATGAGCAGTTCTTC.

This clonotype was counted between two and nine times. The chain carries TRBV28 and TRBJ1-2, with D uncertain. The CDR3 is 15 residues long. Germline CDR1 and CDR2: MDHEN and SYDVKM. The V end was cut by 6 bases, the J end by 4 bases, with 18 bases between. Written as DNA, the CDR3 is TGTGCCAGCAGCCCGGGCGGCGGCGGATTCTATGGCTACACCTTC. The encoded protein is CASSPGGGGFYGYTF.

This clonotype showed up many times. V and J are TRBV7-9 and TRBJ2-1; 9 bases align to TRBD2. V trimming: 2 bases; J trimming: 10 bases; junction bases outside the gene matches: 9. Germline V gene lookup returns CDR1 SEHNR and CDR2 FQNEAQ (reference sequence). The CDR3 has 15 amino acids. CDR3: CASSLSRLAGSEQFF. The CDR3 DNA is TGTGCCAGCAGCTTAAGTCGGCTAGCGGGAAGCGAGCAGTTCTTC.

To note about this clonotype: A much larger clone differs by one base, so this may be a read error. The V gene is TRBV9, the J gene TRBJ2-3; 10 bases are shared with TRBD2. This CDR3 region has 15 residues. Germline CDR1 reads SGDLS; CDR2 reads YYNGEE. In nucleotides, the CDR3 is TGTGCCTGCAGCGCTAGCGGGAGCCCCACAGATACGCAGTATTTT. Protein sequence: CACSASGSPTDTQYF.

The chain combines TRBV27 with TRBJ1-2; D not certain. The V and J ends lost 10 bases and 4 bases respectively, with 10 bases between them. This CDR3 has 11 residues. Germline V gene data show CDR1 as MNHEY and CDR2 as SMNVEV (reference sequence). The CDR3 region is CATWGAYGYTF. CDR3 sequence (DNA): TGTGCCACCTGGGGAGCCTATGGCTACACCTTC.